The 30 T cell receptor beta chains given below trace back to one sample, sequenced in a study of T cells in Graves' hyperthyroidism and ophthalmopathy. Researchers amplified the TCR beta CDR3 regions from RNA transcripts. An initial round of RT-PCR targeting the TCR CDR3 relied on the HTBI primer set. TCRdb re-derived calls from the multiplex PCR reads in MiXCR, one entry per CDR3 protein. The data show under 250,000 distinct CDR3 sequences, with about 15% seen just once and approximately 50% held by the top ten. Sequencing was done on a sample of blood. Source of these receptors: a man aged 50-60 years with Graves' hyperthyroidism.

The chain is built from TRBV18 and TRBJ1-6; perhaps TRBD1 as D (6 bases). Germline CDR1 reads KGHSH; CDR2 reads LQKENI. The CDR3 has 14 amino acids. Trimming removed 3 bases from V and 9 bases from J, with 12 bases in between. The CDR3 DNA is TGTGCCAGCTCACCCACAGGGATGGGTTCACCCCTCCACTTT. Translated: CASSPTGMGSPLHF.

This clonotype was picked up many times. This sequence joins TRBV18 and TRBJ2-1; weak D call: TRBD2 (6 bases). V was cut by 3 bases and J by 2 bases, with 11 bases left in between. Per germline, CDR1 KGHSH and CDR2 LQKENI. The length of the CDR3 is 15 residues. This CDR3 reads CASSPRAGPYNEQFF. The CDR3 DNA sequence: TGTGCCAGCTCACCCCGGGCGGGACCCTACAATGAGCAGTTCTTC.

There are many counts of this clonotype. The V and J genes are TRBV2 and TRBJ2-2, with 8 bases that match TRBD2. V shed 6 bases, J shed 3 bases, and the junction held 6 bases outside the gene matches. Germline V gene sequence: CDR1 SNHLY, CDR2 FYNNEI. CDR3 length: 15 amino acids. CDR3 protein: CASRRAGVDTGELFF. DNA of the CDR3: TGTGCCAGCAGACGAGCGGGAGTCGACACCGGGGAGCTGTTTTTT.

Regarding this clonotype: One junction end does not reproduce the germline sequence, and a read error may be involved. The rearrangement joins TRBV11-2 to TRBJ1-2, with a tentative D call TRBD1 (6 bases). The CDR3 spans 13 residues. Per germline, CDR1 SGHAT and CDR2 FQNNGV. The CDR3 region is CASSFTGPGGCTF. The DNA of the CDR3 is TGTGCCAGCAGTTTCACAGGGCCTGGAGGCTGCACCTTC.

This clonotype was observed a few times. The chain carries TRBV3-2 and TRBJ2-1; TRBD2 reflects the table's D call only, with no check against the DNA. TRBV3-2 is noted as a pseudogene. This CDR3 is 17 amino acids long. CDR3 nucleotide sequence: TGTGCCAGCAGCCAAAACCCGGGACTAGCGGGAGTAAATGAGCAGTTCTTC. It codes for CASSQNPGLAGVNEQFF.

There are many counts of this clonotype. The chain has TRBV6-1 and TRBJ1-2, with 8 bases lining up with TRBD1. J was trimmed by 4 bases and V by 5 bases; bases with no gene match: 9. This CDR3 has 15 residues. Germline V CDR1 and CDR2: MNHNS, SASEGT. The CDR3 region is CASSNLRDRIYGYTF. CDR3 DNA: TGTGCCAGCAGTAACCTCCGGGACAGGATCTATGGCTACACCTTC.

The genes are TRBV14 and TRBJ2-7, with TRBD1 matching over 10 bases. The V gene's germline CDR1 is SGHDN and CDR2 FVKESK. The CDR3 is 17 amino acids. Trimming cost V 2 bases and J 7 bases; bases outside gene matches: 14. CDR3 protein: CASSQFVGTGESGEQYF. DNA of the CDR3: TGTGCCAGCAGCCAATTCGTCGGGACAGGGGAAAGCGGGGAGCAGTACTTC.

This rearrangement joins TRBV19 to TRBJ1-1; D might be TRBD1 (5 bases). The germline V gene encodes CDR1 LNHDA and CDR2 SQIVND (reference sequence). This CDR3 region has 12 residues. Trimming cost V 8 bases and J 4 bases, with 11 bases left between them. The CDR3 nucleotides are TGTGCCAGTCTTCGGGGGTTCACTGAAGCTTTCTTT. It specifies CASLRGFTEAFF.

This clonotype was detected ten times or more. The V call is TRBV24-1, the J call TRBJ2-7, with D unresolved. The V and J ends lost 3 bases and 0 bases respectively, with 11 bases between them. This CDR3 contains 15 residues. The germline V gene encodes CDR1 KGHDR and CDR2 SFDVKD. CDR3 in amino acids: CATSDRNGFSYEQYF. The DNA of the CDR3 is TGTGCCACCAGTGATCGGAACGGCTTCTCCTACGAGCAGTACTTC.

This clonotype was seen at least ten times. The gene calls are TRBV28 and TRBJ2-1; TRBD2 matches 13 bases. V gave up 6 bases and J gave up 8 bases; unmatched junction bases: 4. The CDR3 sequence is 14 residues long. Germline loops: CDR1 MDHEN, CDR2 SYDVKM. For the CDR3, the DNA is TGTGCCAGCAGACTAGCGGGAGGGCCTGATGAGCAGTTCTTC. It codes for CASRLAGGPDEQFF.

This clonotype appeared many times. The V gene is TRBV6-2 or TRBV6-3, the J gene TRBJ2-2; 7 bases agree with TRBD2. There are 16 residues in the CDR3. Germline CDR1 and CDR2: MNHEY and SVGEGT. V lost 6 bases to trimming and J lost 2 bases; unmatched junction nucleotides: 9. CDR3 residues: CASSNTRGGNTGELFF. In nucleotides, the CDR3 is TGTGCCAGCAGCAACACCCGCGGGGGTAACACCGGGGAGCTGTTTTTT.

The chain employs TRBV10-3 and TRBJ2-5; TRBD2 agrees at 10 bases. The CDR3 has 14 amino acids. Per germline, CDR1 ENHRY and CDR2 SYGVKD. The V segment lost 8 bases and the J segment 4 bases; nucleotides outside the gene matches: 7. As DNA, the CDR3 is TGTGCCATCCGCGGAGCGGGAGGGGGAGAGACCCAGTACTTC. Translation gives CAIRGAGGGETQYF.

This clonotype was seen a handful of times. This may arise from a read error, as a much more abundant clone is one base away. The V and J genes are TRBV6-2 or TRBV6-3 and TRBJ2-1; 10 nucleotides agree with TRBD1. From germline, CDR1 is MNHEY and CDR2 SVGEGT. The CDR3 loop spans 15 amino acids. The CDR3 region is CASSLGTGAYNGQFF. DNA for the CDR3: TGTGCCAGCAGTCTCGGGACAGGGGCCTACAATGGGCAGTTCTTC.

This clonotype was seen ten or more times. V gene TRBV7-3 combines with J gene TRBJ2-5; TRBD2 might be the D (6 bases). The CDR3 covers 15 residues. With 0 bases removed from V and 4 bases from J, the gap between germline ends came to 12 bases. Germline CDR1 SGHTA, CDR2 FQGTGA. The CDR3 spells CASSLTVGGSETQYF. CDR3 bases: TGTGCCAGCAGCTTAACGGTGGGGGGATCAGAGACCCAGTACTTC.

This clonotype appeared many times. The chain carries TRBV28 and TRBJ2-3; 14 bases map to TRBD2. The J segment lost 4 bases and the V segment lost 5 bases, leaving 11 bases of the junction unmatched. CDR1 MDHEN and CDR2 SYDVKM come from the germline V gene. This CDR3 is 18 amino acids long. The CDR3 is CASSLFPGLAGVSDTQYF. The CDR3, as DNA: TGTGCCAGCAGTCTCTTCCCGGGACTAGCGGGAGTTTCAGATACGCAGTATTTT. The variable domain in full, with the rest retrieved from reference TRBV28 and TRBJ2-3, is DVKVTQSSRYLVKRTGEKVFLECVQDMDHENMFWYRQDPGLGLRLIYFSYDVKMKEKGDIPEGYSVSREKKERFSLILESASTNQTSMYLCASSLFPGLAGVSDTQYFGPGTRLTVL.

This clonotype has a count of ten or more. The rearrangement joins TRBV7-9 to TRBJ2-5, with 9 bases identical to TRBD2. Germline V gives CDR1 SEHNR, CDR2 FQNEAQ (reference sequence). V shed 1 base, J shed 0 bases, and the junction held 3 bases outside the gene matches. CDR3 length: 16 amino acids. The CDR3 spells CASSLGASGDQETQYF. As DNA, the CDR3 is TGTGCCAGCAGCTTAGGGGCTAGCGGGGACCAAGAGACCCAGTACTTC.

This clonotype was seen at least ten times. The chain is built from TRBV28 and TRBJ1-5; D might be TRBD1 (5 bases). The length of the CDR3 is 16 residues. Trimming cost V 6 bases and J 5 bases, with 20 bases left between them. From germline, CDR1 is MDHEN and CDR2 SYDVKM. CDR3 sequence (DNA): TGTGCCAGCAGACCCGAGGAGACAGTTACCTATCAGCCCCAGCATTTT. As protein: CASRPEETVTYQPQHF.

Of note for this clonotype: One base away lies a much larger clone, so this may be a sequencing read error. CDR3 amino acids: CAGSLSRTYHYGYTF. The CDR3 DNA reads TGTGCCGGCAGTTTATCGAGGACATACCACTATGGCTACACCTTC. V and J are TRBV27 and TRBJ1-2; D might be TRBD1 (5 bases). Per germline, CDR1 MNHEY and CDR2 SMNVEV (reference sequence). CDR3 length: 15 amino acids.

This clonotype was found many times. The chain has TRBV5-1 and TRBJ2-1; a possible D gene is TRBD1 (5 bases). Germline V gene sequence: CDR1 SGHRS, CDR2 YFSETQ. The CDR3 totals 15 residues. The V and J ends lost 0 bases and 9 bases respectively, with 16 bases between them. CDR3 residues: CASSLVSRVVVEQFF. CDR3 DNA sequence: TGCGCCAGCAGCTTGGTCTCCAGGGTCGTGGTTGAGCAGTTCTTC.

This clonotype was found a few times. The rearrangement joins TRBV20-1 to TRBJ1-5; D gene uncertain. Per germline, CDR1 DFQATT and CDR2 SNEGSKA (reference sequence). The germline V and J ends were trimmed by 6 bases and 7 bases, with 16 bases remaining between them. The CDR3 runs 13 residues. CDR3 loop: CSAEEERGQPQHF. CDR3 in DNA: TGCAGTGCCGAGGAGGAAAGAGGGCAGCCCCAGCATTTT.

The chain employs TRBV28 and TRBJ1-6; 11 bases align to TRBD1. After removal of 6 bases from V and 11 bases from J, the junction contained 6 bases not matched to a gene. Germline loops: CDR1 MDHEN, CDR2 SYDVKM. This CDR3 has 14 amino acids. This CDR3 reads CASSGTGGWTPLHF. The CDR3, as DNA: TGTGCCAGCAGCGGGACAGGGGGTTGGACACCCCTCCACTTT.

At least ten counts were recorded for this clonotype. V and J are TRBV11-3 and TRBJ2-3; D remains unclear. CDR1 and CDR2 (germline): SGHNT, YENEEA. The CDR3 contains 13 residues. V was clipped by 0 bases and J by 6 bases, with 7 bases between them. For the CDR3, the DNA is TGTGCCAGCAGCTTAGAGCCAGAGGATACGCAGTATTTT. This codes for CASSLEPEDTQYF.

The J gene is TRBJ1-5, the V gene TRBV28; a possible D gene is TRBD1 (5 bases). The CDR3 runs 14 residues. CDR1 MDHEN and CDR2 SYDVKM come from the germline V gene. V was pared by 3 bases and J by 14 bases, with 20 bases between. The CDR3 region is CASSLRTQGASKHF. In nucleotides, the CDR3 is TGTGCCAGCAGTTTGAGAACTCAGGGTGCCTCGAAGCATTTT.

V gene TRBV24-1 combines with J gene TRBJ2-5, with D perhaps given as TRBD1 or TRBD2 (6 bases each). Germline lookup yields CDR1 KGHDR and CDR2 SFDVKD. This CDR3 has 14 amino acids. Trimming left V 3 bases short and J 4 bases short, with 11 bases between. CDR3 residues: CATSDLRGGETQYF. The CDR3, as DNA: TGTGCCACCAGTGATCTCAGGGGAGGAGAGACCCAGTACTTC.

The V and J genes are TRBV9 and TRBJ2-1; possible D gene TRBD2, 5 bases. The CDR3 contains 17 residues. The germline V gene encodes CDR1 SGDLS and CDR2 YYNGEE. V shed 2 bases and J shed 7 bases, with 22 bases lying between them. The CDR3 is CASSVSRGTKPKNEQFF. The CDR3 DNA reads TGTGCCAGCAGCGTTTCTCGGGGAACGAAACCCAAAAATGAGCAGTTCTTC.

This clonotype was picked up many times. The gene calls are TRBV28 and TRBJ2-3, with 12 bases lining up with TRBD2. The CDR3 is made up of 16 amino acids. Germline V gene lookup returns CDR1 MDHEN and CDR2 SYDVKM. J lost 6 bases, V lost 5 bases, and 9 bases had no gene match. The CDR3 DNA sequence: TGTGCCAGCAGTCACGGACTAGCGGGAACCGAGGATACGCAGTATTTT. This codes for CASSHGLAGTEDTQYF.

CDR3 DNA sequence: TGTGCCAGTAGTACCAGCGGAGGGGAGGAGACCCAGTACTTC. Translating it yields CASSTSGGEETQYF. V usage is TRBV19 and J usage is TRBJ2-5; D might be TRBD2 (6 bases). Trimming stripped 4 bases from V and 5 bases from J, with 14 bases between. The CDR3 extends over 14 amino acids. Germline CDR1 LNHDA, CDR2 SQIVND (reference sequence).

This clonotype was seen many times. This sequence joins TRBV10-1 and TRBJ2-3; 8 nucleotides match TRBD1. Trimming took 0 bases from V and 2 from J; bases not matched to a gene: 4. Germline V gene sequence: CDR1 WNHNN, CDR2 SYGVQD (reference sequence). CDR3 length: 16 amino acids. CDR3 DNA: TGCGCCAGCAGTGAGTCCTGGACAGGGAACACAGATACGCAGTATTTT. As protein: CASSESWTGNTDTQYF.

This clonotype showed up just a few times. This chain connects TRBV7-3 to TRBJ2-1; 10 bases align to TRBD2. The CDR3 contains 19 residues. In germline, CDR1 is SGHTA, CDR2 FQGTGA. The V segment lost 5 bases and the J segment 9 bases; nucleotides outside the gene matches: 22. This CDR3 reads CASSPASAGGPFPLSEQFF. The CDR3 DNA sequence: TGTGCCAGCAGCCCGGCCTCAGCGGGAGGGCCATTCCCCTTATCTGAGCAGTTCTTC.

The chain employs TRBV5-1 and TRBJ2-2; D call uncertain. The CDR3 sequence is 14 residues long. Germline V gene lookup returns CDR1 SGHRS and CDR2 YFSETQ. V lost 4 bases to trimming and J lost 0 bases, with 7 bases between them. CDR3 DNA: TGCGCCAGCAGCCCACTTCCGAACACCGGGGAGCTGTTTTTT. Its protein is CASSPLPNTGELFF.